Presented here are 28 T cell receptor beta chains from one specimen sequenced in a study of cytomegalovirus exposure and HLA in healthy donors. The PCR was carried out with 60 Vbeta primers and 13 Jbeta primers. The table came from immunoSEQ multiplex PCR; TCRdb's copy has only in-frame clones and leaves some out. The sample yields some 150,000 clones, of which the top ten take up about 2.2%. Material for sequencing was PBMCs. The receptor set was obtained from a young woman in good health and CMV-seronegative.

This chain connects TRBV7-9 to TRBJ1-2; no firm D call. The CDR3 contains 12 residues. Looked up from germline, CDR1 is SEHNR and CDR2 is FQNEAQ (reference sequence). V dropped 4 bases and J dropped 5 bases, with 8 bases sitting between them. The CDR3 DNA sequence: TGTGCCAGCAGCTCTTTACGGTATGGCTACACCTTC. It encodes CASSSLRYGYTF.

For the CDR3, the DNA is TGTGCCAGCAGCTCCAAAGCGGCAGATACGCAGTATTTT. This translates into CASSSKAADTQYF. The genes are TRBV11-2 and TRBJ2-3, with D maybe TRBD2 (5 bases). Germline CDR1 reads SGHAT; CDR2 reads FQNNGV. V gave up 4 bases and J gave up 4 bases, with 9 bases separating them. The CDR3 length is 13 residues.

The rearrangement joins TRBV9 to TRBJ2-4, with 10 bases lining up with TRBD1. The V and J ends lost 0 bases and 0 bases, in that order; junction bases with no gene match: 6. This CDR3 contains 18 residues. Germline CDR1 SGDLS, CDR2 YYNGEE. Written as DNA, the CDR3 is TGTGCCAGCAGCGTAGGGACAGGGGGACCTTTAGCCAAAAACATTCAGTACTTC. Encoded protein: CASSVGTGGPLAKNIQYF. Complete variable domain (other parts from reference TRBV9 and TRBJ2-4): DSGVTQTPKHLITATGQRVTLRCSPRSGDLSVYWYQQSLDQGLQFLIQYYNGEERAKGNILERFSAQQFPDLHSELNLSSLELGDSALYFCASSVGTGGPLAKNIQYFGAGTRLSVL.

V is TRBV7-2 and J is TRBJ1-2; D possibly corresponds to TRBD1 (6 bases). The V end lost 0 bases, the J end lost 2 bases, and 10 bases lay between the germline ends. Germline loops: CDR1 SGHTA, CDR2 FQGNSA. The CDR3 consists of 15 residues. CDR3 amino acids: CASSLAPGANYGYTF. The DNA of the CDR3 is TGTGCCAGCAGCTTAGCGCCAGGGGCCAACTATGGCTACACCTTC.

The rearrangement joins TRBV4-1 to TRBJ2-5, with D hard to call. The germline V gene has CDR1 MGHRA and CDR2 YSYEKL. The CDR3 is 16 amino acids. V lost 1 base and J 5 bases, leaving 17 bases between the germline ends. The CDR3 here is CASSQVFDWRIETQYF. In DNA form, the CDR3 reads TGCGCCAGCAGCCAAGTTTTTGACTGGAGAATCGAGACCCAGTACTTC.

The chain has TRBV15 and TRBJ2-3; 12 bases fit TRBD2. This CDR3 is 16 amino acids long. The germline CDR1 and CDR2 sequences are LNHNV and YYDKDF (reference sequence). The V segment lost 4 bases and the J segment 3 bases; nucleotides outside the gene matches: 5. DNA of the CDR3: TGTGCCACCAGCATACGACTAGCGGGAGAAACAGATACGCAGTATTTT. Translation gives CATSIRLAGETDTQYF.

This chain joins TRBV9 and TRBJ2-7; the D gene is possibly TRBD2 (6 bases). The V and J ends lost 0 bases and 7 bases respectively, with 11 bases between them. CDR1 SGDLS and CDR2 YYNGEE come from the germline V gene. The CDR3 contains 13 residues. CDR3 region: CASSVVGGAEQYF. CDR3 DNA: TGTGCCAGCAGCGTAGTCGGAGGGGCTGAGCAGTACTTC. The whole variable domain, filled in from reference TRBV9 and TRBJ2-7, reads DSGVTQTPKHLITATGQRVTLRCSPRSGDLSVYWYQQSLDQGLQFLIQYYNGEERAKGNILERFSAQQFPDLHSELNLSSLELGDSALYFCASSVVGGAEQYFGPGTRLTVT.

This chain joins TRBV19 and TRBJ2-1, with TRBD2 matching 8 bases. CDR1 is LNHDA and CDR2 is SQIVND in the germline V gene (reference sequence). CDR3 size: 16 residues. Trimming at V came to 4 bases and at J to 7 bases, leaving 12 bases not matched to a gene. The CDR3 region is CASSKRREVPRNEQFF. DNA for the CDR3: TGTGCCAGTAGTAAGAGGCGGGAGGTCCCTCGGAATGAGCAGTTCTTC. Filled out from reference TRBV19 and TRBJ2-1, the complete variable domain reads DGGITQSPKYLFRKEGQNVTLSCEQNLNHDAMYWYRQDPGQGLRLIYYSQIVNDFQKGDIAEGYSVSREKKESFPLTVTSAQKNPTAFYLCASSKRREVPRNEQFFGPGTRLTVL.

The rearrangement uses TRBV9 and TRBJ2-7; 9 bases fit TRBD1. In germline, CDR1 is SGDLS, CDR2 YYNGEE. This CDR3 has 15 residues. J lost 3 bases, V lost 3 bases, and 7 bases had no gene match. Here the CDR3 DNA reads TGTGCCAGCAGCGAAGGGACAGGGAGTGTCTACGAGCAGTACTTC. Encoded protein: CASSEGTGSVYEQYF.

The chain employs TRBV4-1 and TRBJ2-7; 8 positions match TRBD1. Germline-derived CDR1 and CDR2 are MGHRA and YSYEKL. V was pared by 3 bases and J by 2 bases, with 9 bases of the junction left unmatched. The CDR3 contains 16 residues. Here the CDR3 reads CASSHRQGSRAYEQYF. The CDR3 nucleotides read TGCGCCAGCAGCCACCGACAGGGGAGCAGAGCCTACGAGCAGTACTTC.

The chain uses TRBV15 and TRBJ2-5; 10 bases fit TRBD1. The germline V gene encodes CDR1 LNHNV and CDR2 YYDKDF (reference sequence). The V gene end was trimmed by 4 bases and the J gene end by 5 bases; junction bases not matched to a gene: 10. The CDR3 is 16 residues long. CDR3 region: CATSIPGQGRKETQYF. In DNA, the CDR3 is TGTGCCACCAGCATTCCGGGACAGGGGAGAAAGGAGACCCAGTACTTC.

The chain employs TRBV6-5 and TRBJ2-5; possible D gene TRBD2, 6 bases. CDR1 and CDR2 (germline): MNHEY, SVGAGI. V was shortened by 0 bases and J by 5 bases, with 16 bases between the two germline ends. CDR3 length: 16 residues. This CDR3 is CASSYSGGSAGETQYF. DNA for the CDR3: TGTGCCAGCAGTTACTCGGGAGGTAGCGCGGGGGAGACCCAGTACTTC.

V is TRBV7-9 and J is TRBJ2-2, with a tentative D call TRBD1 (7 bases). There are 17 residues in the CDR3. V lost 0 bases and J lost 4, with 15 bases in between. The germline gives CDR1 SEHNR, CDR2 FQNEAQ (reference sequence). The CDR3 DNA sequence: TGTGCCAGCAGCTTAGCCCGAGGTCAGGGGGGCACCGGGGAGCTGTTTTTT. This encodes CASSLARGQGGTGELFF.

In nucleotides, the CDR3 is TGTGCCAGCAGCCCTGGGTCACAGGGGGTATCCTACGAGCAGTACTTC. As protein: CASSPGSQGVSYEQYF. The chain joins TRBV7-9 to TRBJ2-7; 8 bases align to TRBD1. Trimming took 5 bases from V and 1 from J; bases not matched to a gene: 10. The CDR3 is made up of 16 amino acids. Germline V gives CDR1 SEHNR, CDR2 FQNEAQ (reference sequence). The full variable domain, in which reference TRBV7-9 and TRBJ2-7 provide the parts outside the CDR3, is DTGVSQNPRHKITKRGQNVTFRCDPISEHNRLYWYRQTLGQGPEFLTYFQNEAQLEKSRLLSDRFSAERPKGSFSTLEIQRTEQGDSAMYLCASSPGSQGVSYEQYFGPGTRLTVT.

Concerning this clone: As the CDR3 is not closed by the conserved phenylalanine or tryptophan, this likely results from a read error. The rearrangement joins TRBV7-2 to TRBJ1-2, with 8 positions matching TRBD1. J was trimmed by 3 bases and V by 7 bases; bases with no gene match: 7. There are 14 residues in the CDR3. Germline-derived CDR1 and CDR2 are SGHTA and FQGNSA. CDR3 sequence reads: CASTLDRDHYGYTL. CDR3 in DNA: TGTGCCAGCACCTTGGACAGGGATCACTATGGCTACACCCTC.

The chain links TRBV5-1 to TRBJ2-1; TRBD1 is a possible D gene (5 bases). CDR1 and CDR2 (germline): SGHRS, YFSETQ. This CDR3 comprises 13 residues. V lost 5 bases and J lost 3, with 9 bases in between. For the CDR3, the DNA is TGCGCCAGCAGATTGACAGTCTACAATGAGCAGTTCTTC. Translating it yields CASRLTVYNEQFF.

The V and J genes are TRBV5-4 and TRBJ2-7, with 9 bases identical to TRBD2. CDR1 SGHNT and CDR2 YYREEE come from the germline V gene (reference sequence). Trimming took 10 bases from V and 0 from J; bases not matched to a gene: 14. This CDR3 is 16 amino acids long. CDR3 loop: CAYFWREGLGSYEQYF. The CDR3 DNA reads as TGTGCCTACTTCTGGCGGGAGGGCCTCGGCTCCTACGAGCAGTACTTC.

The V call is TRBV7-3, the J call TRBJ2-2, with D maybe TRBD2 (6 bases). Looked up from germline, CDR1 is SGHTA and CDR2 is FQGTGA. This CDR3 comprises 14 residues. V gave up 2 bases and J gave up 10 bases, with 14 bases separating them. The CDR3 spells CASSLGGASSELFF. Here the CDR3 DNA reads TGTGCCAGCAGCTTAGGAGGGGCCAGCTCGGAGCTGTTTTTT.

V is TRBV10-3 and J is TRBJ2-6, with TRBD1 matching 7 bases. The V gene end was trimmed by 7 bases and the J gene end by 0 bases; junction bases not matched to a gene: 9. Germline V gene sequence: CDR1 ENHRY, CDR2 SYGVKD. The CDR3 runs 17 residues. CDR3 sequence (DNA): TGTGCCATCATCCGGACAGGCCCCGACTCTGGGGCCAACGTCCTGACTTTC. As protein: CAIIRTGPDSGANVLTF.

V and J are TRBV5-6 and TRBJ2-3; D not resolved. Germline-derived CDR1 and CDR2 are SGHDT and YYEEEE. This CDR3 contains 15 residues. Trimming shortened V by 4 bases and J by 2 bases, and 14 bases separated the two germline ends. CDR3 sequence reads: CASSLRERFTDTQYF. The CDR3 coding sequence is TGTGCCAGCAGCCTGCGTGAACGCTTCACAGATACGCAGTATTTT.

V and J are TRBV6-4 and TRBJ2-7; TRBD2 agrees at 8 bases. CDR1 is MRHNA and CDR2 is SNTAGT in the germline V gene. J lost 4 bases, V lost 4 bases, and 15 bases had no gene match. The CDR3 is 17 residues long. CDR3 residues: CASSVSPQPGGPYEQYV. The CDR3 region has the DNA TGTGCCAGCAGTGTATCACCCCAACCGGGAGGGCCATACGAGCAGTACGTC.

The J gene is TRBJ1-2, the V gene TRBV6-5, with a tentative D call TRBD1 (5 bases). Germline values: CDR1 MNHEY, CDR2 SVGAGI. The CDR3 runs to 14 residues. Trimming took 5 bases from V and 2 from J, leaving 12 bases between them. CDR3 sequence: CASSRGEGNYGYTF. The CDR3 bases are TGTGCCAGCAGTAGAGGGGAGGGGAACTATGGCTACACCTTC.

The chain's CDR3 is CAISETRDAGYTF. The CDR3 bases are TGTGCCATCAGTGAGACGAGGGATGCTGGCTACACCTTC. This sequence joins TRBV10-3 and TRBJ1-2; no reliable D call. The germline V gene has CDR1 ENHRY and CDR2 SYGVKD. The V and J ends lost 2 bases and 7 bases respectively, with 11 bases between them. The CDR3 runs to 13 residues.

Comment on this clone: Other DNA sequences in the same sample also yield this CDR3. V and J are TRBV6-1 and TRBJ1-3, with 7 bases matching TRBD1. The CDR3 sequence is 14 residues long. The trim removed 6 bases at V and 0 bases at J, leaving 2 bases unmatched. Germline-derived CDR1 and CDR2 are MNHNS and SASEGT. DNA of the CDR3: TGTGCCAGCAGGGACAGGTCCTCTGGAAACACCATATATTTT. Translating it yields CASRDRSSGNTIYF.

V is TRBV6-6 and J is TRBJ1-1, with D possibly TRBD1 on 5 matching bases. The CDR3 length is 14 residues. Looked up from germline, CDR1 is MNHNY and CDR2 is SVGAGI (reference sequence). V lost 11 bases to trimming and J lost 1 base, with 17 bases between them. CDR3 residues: CAGRLQGGNTEAFF. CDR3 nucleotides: TGTGCCGGTCGGCTCCAGGGAGGGAACACTGAAGCTTTCTTT.

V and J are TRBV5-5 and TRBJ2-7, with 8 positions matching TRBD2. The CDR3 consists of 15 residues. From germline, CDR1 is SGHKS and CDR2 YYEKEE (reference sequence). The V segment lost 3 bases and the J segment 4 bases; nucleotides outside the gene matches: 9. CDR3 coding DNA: TGTGCCAGCAGCTCAAGCGGGAGCGGCTTTTACGAGCAGTACGTC. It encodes CASSSSGSGFYEQYV.

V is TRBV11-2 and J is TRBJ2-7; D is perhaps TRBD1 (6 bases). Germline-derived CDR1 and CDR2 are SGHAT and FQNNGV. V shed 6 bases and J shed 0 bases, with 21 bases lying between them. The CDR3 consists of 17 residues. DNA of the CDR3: TGTGCCAGCAGGCCTATCCGGGGACAAGGTCCCTCCTACGAGCAGTACTTC. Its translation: CASRPIRGQGPSYEQYF.

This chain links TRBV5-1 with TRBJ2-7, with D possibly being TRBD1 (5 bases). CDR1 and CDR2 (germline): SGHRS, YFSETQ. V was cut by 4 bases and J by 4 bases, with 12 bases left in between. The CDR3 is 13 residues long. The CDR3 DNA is TGCGCCAGCAGCCCGGACACCGTTTACGAGCAGTACTTC. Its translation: CASSPDTVYEQYF.